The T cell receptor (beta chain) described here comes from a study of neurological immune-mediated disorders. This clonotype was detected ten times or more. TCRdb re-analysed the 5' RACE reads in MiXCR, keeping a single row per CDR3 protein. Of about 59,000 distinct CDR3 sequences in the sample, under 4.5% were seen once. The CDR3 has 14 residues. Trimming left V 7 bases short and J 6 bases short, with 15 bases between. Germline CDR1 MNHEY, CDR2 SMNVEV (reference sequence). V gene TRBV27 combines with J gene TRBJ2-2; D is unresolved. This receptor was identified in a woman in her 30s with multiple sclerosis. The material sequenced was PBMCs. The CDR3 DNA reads TGTGCCAGCATGGCCAGACTCCTGTCCGGGGAGCTGTTTTTT. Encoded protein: CASMARLLSGELFF.